A selection of T cell receptor beta chains follows, all from one sample in a study of blood T cell repertoires in COVID-19. Here immunoSEQ multiplex PCR was the method, and the copy in TCRdb shows in-frame clones only, minus some. The sample shows some 300,000 clones, around 91% of them seen only once. Sequencing was carried out using peripheral blood. Receptors originate from a woman aged 40 to 50 with COVID-19, enrolled during active disease. The CDR3 runs from the conserved cysteine through the conserved F or W. A D gene is named only where the DNA matches it firmly. Not all rows give a size; the values are once, few, many and, for expanded clones, a class.

size	D	length	V	J	CDR3	DNA
NA	NA	18	TRBV3-1/TRBV3-2	TRBJ1-3	CASSQDSYGSSPGNTIYF	TGTGCCAGCAGCCAAGATTCATACGGGAGCTCTCCTGGAAACACCATATATTTT
NA	TRBD1	14	TRBV27	TRBJ1-4	CASSLRTGDEKLFF	TGTGCCAGCAGTTTGAGAACAGGGGATGAAAAACTGTTTTTT
NA	TRBD2	18	TRBV4-3	TRBJ2-1	CASSPFGVASGVPNEQFF	TGCGCCAGCAGCCCGTTTGGGGTGGCTAGCGGGGTGCCGAATGAGCAGTTCTTC
NA	NA	14	TRBV4-3	TRBJ2-7	CASSRPGGLYEQYF	TGCGCCAGCAGCCGCCCCGGGGGTTTGTACGAGCAGTACTTC
NA	NA	13	TRBV10-3	TRBJ1-1	CAISDFSSTEAFF	TGTGCCATCAGTGATTTTAGTAGCACTGAAGCTTTCTTT
NA	NA	16	TRBV27	TRBJ2-2	CASRVLSEVNTGELFF	TGTGCCAGCAGAGTCCTTTCAGAGGTGAACACCGGGGAGCTGTTTTTT
NA	NA	13	TRBV12-3/TRBV12-4	TRBJ1-5	CASKSYSNQPQHF	TGTGCCAGCAAATCTTATAGCAATCAGCCCCAGCATTTT
NA	NA	11	TRBV6-5	TRBJ1-1	CASSYGREAFF	TGTGCCAGCAGTTACGGACGGGAGGCTTTCTTT
NA	TRBD2	15	TRBV7-8	TRBJ2-1	CASSPSSGTYNEQFF	TGTGCCAGCAGCCCCTCTAGCGGGACCTACAATGAGCAGTTCTTC
NA	TRBD2	16	TRBV9	TRBJ2-1	CASSVGGSGSYNEQFF	TGTGCCAGCAGCGTAGGAGGTAGCGGGAGTTACAATGAGCAGTTCTTC
NA	NA	13	TRBV12-3/TRBV12-4	TRBJ1-6	CASSLPGNSPLHF	TGTGCCAGCAGTTTACCCGGGAATTCACCCCTCCACTTT
NA	TRBD1	17	TRBV7-2	TRBJ1-5	CASSLGQGTGSNQPQHF	TGTGCCAGCAGCTTAGGACAGGGGACGGGAAGCAATCAGCCCCAGCATTTT
once	TRBD1	15	TRBV6-5	TRBJ1-3	CASSWGQGPGNTIYF	TGTGCCAGCAGCTGGGGACAGGGACCTGGAAACACCATATATTTT
NA	NA	19	TRBV20-1	TRBJ1-4	CSASLPPTWGGRSREKLFF	TGCAGTGCTAGTCTCCCGCCGACATGGGGAGGACGGTCCAGGGAAAAACTGTTTTTT
NA	NA	16	TRBV27	TRBJ1-5	CASSPSGEGRYQPQHF	TGTGCCAGCAGTCCGTCCGGGGAGGGGAGGTATCAGCCCCAGCATTTT
NA	TRBD1	14	TRBV7-9	TRBJ1-1	CASSSLQGPLEAFF	TGTGCCAGCAGCTCTTTACAGGGGCCCCTCGAAGCTTTCTTT
once	TRBD2	18	TRBV27	TRBJ2-3	CASLASTNRAGVPDTQYF	TGTGCCAGCCTAGCCTCTACGAATCGAGCGGGAGTTCCAGATACGCAGTATTTT
NA	NA	14	TRBV5-1	TRBJ2-7	CASSDRTVSYEQYF	TGCGCCAGCAGCGACCGGACAGTCTCCTACGAGCAGTACTTC
NA	NA	16	TRBV5-1	TRBJ1-3	CASSPDVGSSGNTIYF	TGCGCCAGCAGCCCGGACGTGGGGAGCTCTGGAAACACCATATATTTT
NA	TRBD1	13	TRBV2	TRBJ1-1	CASSAGTGVEAFF	TGTGCCAGCAGTGCTGGGACAGGCGTTGAAGCTTTCTTT
NA	NA	18	TRBV9	TRBJ2-1	CASSVGLSAAGSYNEQFF	TGTGCCAGCAGCGTAGGTCTTTCCGCTGCAGGCTCCTACAATGAGCAGTTCTTC
NA	NA	15	TRBV4-3	TRBJ2-7	CASSQEGSGRYEQYF	TGCGCCAGCAGCCAAGAAGGGAGCGGTCGCTACGAGCAGTACTTC
NA	TRBD1	12	TRBV28	TRBJ2-7	CASSRDSYEQYF	TGTGCCAGCTCCCGGGACAGCTACGAGCAGTACTTC
NA	NA	13	TRBV4-2	TRBJ2-7	CATRGAGTYEQYF	TGTGCCACCAGGGGGGCAGGGACCTACGAGCAGTACTTC
NA	NA	13	TRBV5-6	TRBJ1-2	CASSLGGDYGYTF	TGTGCCAGCAGCTTGGGAGGAGACTATGGCTACACCTTC
once	TRBD1	13	TRBV28	TRBJ1-5	CASSWDRNQPQHF	TGTGCCAGCAGTTGGGACAGAAATCAGCCCCAGCATTTT
once	NA	15	TRBV6-5	TRBJ1-2	CASSYSRVVFYGYTF	TGTGCCAGCAGTTACTCGAGGGTCGTCTTTTATGGCTACACCTTC
NA	NA	15	TRBV27	TRBJ2-7	CASSSRPRSSYEQYF	TGTGCCAGCAGTTCTCGACCTAGATCCTCCTACGAGCAGTACTTC
NA	TRBD2	18	TRBV19	TRBJ2-1	CASSIVSSGRGRYNEQFF	TGTGCCAGTAGTATAGTGAGTAGCGGGAGAGGGAGGTACAATGAGCAGTTCTTC
NA	NA	15	TRBV7-2	TRBJ2-7	CASSEPVDRGNQQYF	TGTGCCAGCAGCGAACCGGTCGATAGGGGGAACCAGCAGTACTTC
NA	NA	15	TRBV10-3	TRBJ2-7	CAISESTGGGYEQYF	TGTGCCATCAGTGAGTCGACTGGCGGAGGTTACGAGCAGTACTTC
NA	TRBD1	12	TRBV10-3	TRBJ2-3	CALSRGTDTQYF	TGTGCCCTCTCCAGGGGGACAGATACGCAGTATTTT
NA	NA	14	TRBV10-3	TRBJ1-4	CAISEIPANEKLFF	TGTGCCATCAGTGAGATTCCCGCTAATGAAAAACTGTTTTTT
NA	NA	15	TRBV3-1/TRBV3-2	TRBJ1-1	CASSLRHFPNTEAFF	TGTGCCAGCAGCCTTCGACACTTTCCCAACACTGAAGCTTTCTTT
NA	TRBD1	15	TRBV7-9	TRBJ1-1	CASSFGQGGSTEAFF	TGTGCCAGCAGCTTTGGACAGGGAGGGAGCACTGAAGCTTTCTTT
NA	TRBD1	14	TRBV7-2	TRBJ1-4	CASSFDRGNEKLFF	TGTGCCAGCAGCTTCGACAGGGGAAATGAAAAACTGTTTTTT
NA	NA	14	TRBV11-2	TRBJ2-5	CASSPHLDQETQYF	TGTGCCAGCAGCCCGCACCTAGACCAAGAGACCCAGTACTTC
once	NA	17	TRBV11-2	TRBJ2-3	CASSQLQPADSTDTQYF	TGTGCCAGCAGCCAACTACAGCCAGCGGATAGCACAGATACGCAGTATTTT
NA	TRBD2	21	TRBV5-1	TRBJ2-5	CASSFPSGGAGHGRYQETQYF	TGCGCCAGCAGCTTCCCTAGCGGGGGAGCAGGACATGGCAGGTACCAAGAGACCCAGTACTTC
few	NA	14	TRBV7-9	TRBJ2-7	CASSLRARPYEQYF	TGTGCCAGCAGCTTAAGAGCGAGACCCTACGAGCAGTACTTC
NA	TRBD1	16	TRBV7-9	TRBJ1-4	CASSYRRTGANEKLFF	TGTGCCAGCAGCTATAGGAGGACAGGGGCGAATGAAAAACTGTTTTTT
NA	NA	15	TRBV19	TRBJ1-2	CASSIGPGVGHGYTF	TGTGCCAGTAGTATCGGCCCAGGGGTGGGGCATGGCTACACCTTC